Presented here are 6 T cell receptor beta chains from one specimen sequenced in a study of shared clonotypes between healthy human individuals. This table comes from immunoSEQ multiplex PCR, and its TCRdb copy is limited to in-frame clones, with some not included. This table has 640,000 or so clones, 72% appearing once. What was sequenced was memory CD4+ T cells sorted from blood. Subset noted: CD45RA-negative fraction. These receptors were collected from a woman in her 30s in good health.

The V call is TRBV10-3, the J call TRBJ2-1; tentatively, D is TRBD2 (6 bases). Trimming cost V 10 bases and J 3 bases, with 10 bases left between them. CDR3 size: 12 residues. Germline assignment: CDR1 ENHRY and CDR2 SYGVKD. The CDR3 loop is CASGLHYNEQFF. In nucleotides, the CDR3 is TGTGCCAGCGGACTACACTACAATGAGCAGTTCTTC.

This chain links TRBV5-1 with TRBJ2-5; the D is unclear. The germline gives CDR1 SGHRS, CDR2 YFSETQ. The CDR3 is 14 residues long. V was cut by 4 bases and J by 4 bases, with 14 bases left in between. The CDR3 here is CASSIGNGPETQYF. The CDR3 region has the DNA TGCGCCAGCAGCATAGGGAACGGGCCAGAGACCCAGTACTTC. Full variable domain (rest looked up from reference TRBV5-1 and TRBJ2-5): KAGVTQTPRYLIKTRGQQVTLSCSPISGHRSVSWYQQTPGQGLQFLFEYFSETQRNKGNFPGRFSGRQFSNSRSEMNVSTLELGDSALYLCASSIGNGPETQYFGPGTRLLVL.

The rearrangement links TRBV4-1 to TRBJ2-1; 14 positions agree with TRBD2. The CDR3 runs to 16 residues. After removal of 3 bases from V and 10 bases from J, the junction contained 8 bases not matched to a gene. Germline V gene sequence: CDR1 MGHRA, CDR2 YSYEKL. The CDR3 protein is CASSHPGTSGSREQFF. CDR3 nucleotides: TGCGCCAGCAGCCACCCAGGGACTAGCGGGAGTCGGGAGCAGTTCTTC.

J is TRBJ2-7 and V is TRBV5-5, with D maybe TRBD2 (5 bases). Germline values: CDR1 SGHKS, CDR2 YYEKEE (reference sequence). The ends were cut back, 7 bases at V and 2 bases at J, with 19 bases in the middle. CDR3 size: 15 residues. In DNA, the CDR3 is TGTGCCAGCTCCCCCGACCGGACTGCCACCTACGAGCAGTACTTC. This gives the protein CASSPDRTATYEQYF. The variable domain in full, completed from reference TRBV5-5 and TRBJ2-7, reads DAGVTQSPTHLIKTRGQQVTLRCSPISGHKSVSWYQQVLGQGPQFIFQYYEKEERGRGNFPDRFSARQFPNYSSELNVNALLLGDSALYLCASSPDRTATYEQYFGPGTRLTVT.

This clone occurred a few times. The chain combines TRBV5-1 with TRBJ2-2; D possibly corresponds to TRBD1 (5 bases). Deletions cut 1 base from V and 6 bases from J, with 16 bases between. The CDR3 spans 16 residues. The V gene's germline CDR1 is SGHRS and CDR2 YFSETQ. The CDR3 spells CASSLPLDAGSGELFF. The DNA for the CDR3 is TGCGCCAGCAGCTTGCCTCTGGACGCAGGGTCCGGGGAGCTGTTTTTT.

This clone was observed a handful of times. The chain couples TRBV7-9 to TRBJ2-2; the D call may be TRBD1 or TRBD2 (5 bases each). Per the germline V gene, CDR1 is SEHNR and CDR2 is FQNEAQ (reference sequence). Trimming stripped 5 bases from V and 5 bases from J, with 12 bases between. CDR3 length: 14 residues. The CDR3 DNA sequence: TGTGCCAGCAGCCGGCAGGGAGAGACCGGGGAGCTGTTTTTT. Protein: CASSRQGETGELFF.